This is a list of T cell receptor beta chains from one sample in a study of blood T cell repertoires in COVID-19. Data came from immunoSEQ multiplex PCR; TCRdb stores just in-frame clones and leaves some out. The sample has some 70,000 clones; about 88% are singletons. The source material was PBMCs or T cells enriched from blood (not recorded which). These receptors all stem from a woman aged 35 to 49 who had recovered from COVID-19. CDR3s include the opening cysteine and the closing phenylalanine or tryptophan. D genes are given only for firm matches. Rows give clone size only sometimes, using once, few, many, or a class for an expanded clone.

TRBJ2-3,-,-,TRBV9,CASSVAWRGSTDTQYF,TGTGCCAGCAGCGTGGCATGGCGGGGATCCACAGATACGCAGTATTTT
TRBJ2-5,-,-,TRBV4-1,CASSQGPQETQYF,TGCGCCAGCAGCCAAGGTCCTCAAGAGACCCAGTACTTC
TRBJ2-2,-,-,TRBV24-1,CATSGSPTGELFF,TGTGCCACCTCAGGCAGTCCAACCGGGGAGCTGTTTTTT
TRBJ2-7,TRBD1,few,TRBV11-2,CASSLGMGQAYEQYF,TGTGCCAGCAGCTTAGGGATGGGACAGGCCTACGAGCAGTACTTC
TRBJ2-2,-,-,TRBV5-1,CASSQGQGRDTGELFF,TGCGCCAGCAGCCAGGGGCAGGGGCGAGACACCGGGGAGCTGTTTTTT
TRBJ1-2,-,once,TRBV24-1,CATSDPPNYGYTF,TGTGCCACCAGTGACCCTCCTAACTATGGCTACACCTTC
TRBJ1-4,-,-,TRBV12-5,CASGLGTTNEKLFF,TGTGCTAGTGGTTTGGGTACAACTAATGAAAAACTGTTTTTT
TRBJ2-2,TRBD1,-,TRBV5-8,CASSFHPGQGVKVHTGELFF,TGTGCCAGCAGCTTTCACCCGGGACAGGGGGTCAAGGTTCACACCGGGGAGCTGTTTTTT
TRBJ1-2,TRBD1,-,TRBV19,CASSRGGPNRGFSYGYTF,TGTGCCAGTAGTAGAGGTGGCCCCAACAGGGGGTTCAGCTATGGCTACACCTTC
TRBJ1-1,TRBD1,-,TRBV29-1,CSVQGVMNTEAFF,TGCAGCGTTCAGGGGGTAATGAACACTGAAGCTTTCTTT
TRBJ2-3,TRBD2,-,TRBV6-4,CASSDSGGGSDTQYF,TGTGCCAGCAGTGACTCGGGGGGGGGAAGCGATACGCAGTATTTT
TRBJ1-1,-,-,TRBV19,CASTSSGNTEAFF,TGTGCCAGTACCTCCAGTGGGAACACTGAAGCTTTCTTT
TRBJ1-5,TRBD1,-,TRBV7-9,CFSTGAIQPQHF,TGTTTCTCGACAGGGGCGATTCAGCCCCAGCATTTT
TRBJ2-3,TRBD2,-,TRBV25-1,CASSEGLRGLSDTQYF,TGTGCCAGCAGTGAAGGGTTGCGGGGGTTATCAGATACGCAGTATTTT
TRBJ2-2,TRBD2,few,TRBV10-1,CASSEAGGPTGELFF,TGCGCCAGCAGTGAAGCGGGGGGGCCCACCGGGGAGCTGTTTTTT
TRBJ1-3,-,-,TRBV7-9,CASSLSGTNSGNTIYF,TGTGCCAGCAGCCTAAGCGGAACAAACTCTGGAAACACCATATATTTT
TRBJ2-1,-,-,TRBV18,CASSTARDNEQFF,TGTGCCAGCTCGACTGCCAGGGACAATGAGCAGTTCTTC
TRBJ2-3,-,-,TRBV7-4,CASTPRVGGAPSSTDTQYF,TGTGCCAGCACCCCCCGAGTGGGGGGGGCACCCTCTAGCACAGATACGCAGTATTTT
TRBJ2-7,TRBD1,-,TRBV6-6,CASSYSGDRGYEQYF,TGTGCCAGCAGTTACTCCGGGGACAGGGGCTACGAGCAGTACTTC
TRBJ2-5,-,-,TRBV18,CASSPPNRVETQYF,TGTGCCAGCTCACCACCTAACAGAGTGGAGACCCAGTACTTC
TRBJ1-5,TRBD1,-,TRBV5-1,CASSAGTGSNQPQHF,TGCGCCAGCAGCGCCGGGACAGGTTCCAATCAGCCCCAGCATTTT
TRBJ2-3,-,-,TRBV4-1,CASSQLGADTQYF,TGCGCCAGCAGCCAACTAGGGGCAGATACGCAGTATTTT
TRBJ1-2,TRBD1,-,TRBV5-6,CASSFPTGESYGYTF,TGTGCCAGCAGCTTTCCCACAGGGGAAAGCTATGGCTACACCTTC
TRBJ1-2,-,-,TRBV18,CASSPLAQGMDYGYTF,TGTGCCAGCTCACCATTGGCTCAGGGGATGGACTATGGCTACACCTTC
TRBJ2-7,TRBD2,-,TRBV5-4,CASSAVLAGGLHEQYF,TGTGCCAGCAGCGCCGTTCTAGCGGGGGGGCTCCACGAGCAGTACTTC
TRBJ1-2,TRBD1,-,TRBV5-1,CASSYYDRGGYTF,TGCGCCAGCAGCTACTACGACAGGGGTGGCTACACCTTC
TRBJ2-1,-,-,TRBV5-4,CASRELAVNEQFF,TGTGCCAGCAGAGAACTAGCCGTCAATGAGCAGTTCTTC
TRBJ1-2,-,-,TRBV5-1,CASSPNRVAIYGYTF,TGCGCCAGCAGCCCGAACAGGGTGGCGATCTATGGCTACACCTTC
TRBJ2-7,-,once,TRBV6-2/TRBV6-3,CASSYGQTYEQYF,TGTGCCAGCAGTTACGGGCAGACCTACGAGCAGTACTTC
TRBJ2-5,-,-,TRBV14,CASSHLDIQETQYF,TGTGCCAGCAGCCACTTAGATATCCAAGAGACCCAGTACTTC
TRBJ1-1,-,-,TRBV15,CATSSQAFPNTEAFF,TGTGCCACCAGCAGCCAGGCATTCCCGAACACTGAAGCTTTCTTT
TRBJ1-2,TRBD1,-,TRBV9,CASSVTGQGRFGYTF,TGTGCCAGCAGCGTAACGGGACAGGGGAGGTTTGGCTACACCTTC
TRBJ1-4,-,-,TRBV2,CASSALGEEKLFF,TGTGCCAGCAGTGCCCTAGGCGAAGAAAAACTGTTTTTT
TRBJ2-7,TRBD2,-,TRBV2,CASSPGLKTYEQYF,TGTGCCAGTTCTCCGGGACTAAAAACCTACGAGCAGTACTTC
TRBJ2-3,-,-,TRBV4-1,CASSPSRTDTQYF,TGCGCCAGCAGCCCGAGCCGCACAGATACGCAGTATTTT
TRBJ1-5,TRBD1,-,TRBV2,CASIPDRNSNQPQHF,TGTGCCAGCATCCCGGACAGGAATAGCAATCAGCCCCAGCATTTT
TRBJ1-6,-,-,TRBV7-9,CASSPGGGDNSPLHF,TGTGCCAGCAGCCCCGGAGGGGGGGATAATTCACCCCTCCACTTT
TRBJ2-7,TRBD1,-,TRBV14,CASSPGQGFVGQYF,TGTGCCAGCAGCCCGGGACAGGGTTTCGTTGGGCAGTACTTC
TRBJ2-3,-,-,TRBV14,CASSNWTADTQYF,TGTGCCAGCAGCAATTGGACAGCAGATACGCAGTATTTT
TRBJ2-7,-,-,TRBV7-9,CASSFDSDEQYF,TGTGCCAGCAGCTTCGATTCGGACGAGCAGTACTTC
TRBJ1-2,-,-,TRBV4-2,CASSQDRRAGLSDGYTF,TGTGCCAGCAGCCAAGATCGGCGAGCAGGGCTGAGCGATGGCTACACCTTC
TRBJ2-7,TRBD1,-,TRBV27,CASSLKGRPGQGAGRRGEQYF,TGTGCCAGCAGTTTAAAGGGGCGGCCGGGACAGGGGGCCGGTCGACGAGGCGAGCAGTACTTC
TRBJ1-2,TRBD1,-,TRBV3-1/TRBV3-2,CASSHLTGENGYTF,TGTGCCAGCAGCCACCTTACAGGGGAGAATGGCTACACCTTC
TRBJ1-2,TRBD1,-,TRBV7-2,CASSLNTGAGYTF,TGTGCCAGCAGCTTAAATACAGGGGCTGGCTACACCTTC
TRBJ1-1,TRBD1,-,TRBV6-5,CASSPRDRGTFF,TGTGCCAGCAGTCCTAGGGACAGAGGGACTTTCTTT
TRBJ1-1,-,once,TRBV13,CASSAYRTMNTEAFF,TGTGCCAGCAGCGCCTACAGGACCATGAACACTGAAGCTTTCTTT
TRBJ1-2,-,-,TRBV19,CASSGQANYGYTF,TGTGCCAGTAGTGGGCAAGCTAACTATGGCTACACCTTC
TRBJ1-3,TRBD1,-,TRBV18,CASSPGTGRSPIYF,TGTGCCAGCTCACCAGGGACAGGGCGGTCGCCCATATATTTT
TRBJ1-5,TRBD1,-,TRBV27,CASRLDRRGNQPQHF,TGTGCCAGCAGACTGGACAGGAGAGGCAATCAGCCCCAGCATTTT
TRBJ2-7,-,-,TRBV19,CASSMGTGTYEQYF,TGTGCCAGTAGTATGGGTACAGGGACCTACGAGCAGTACTTC
TRBJ1-1,TRBD1,-,TRBV29-1,CSVQGAFTEAFF,TGCAGCGTTCAGGGGGCGTTCACTGAAGCTTTCTTT
TRBJ1-6,TRBD1,once,TRBV5-1,CASSPQTGVDNSPLHF,TGCGCCAGCAGCCCTCAGACAGGGGTGGATAATTCACCCCTCCACTTT
TRBJ2-7,-,-,TRBV10-3,CASGWRYEQYF,TGTGCTTCGGGGTGGAGATACGAGCAGTACTTC
TRBJ2-2,TRBD2,-,TRBV6-2/TRBV6-3,CASSYQGLAGSTGELFF,TGTGCCAGCAGTTACCAAGGACTAGCGGGGAGCACCGGGGAGCTGTTTTTT
TRBJ2-1,-,-,TRBV19,CASSPTGTGGNEQFF,TGTGCCAGTAGCCCCACCGGCACTGGGGGGAATGAGCAGTTCTTC
TRBJ1-1,-,-,TRBV5-1,CASSLEAGEAFF,TGCGCCAGCAGCTTGGAGGCAGGTGAAGCTTTCTTT
TRBJ1-5,-,-,TRBV21-1,CASSKAPGVFQGFDQPQHF,TGTGCCAGCAGCAAAGCGCCGGGGGTGTTTCAGGGTTTTGATCAGCCCCAGCATTTT